A single sample gave rise to the 18 T cell receptor beta chains below, sequenced in a study of blood T cell repertoires in COVID-19. Assay used: immunoSEQ multiplex PCR; TCRdb lists only in-frame clones, some missing. The sample has about 250,000 clones, roughly 85% seen once. Sequencing was performed on PBMCs or T cells enriched from blood (not recorded which). Receptors originate from a woman aged 30 to 39 who had recovered from COVID-19.

V is TRBV11-2 and J is TRBJ2-7; D is undetermined. Between the trimmed V and J ends, which lost 0 bases and 3 bases, there was a span of 6 bases. Germline V lookup: CDR1 SGHAT, CDR2 FQNNGV. The CDR3 totals 13 residues. The CDR3 coding sequence is TGTGCCAGCAGCTTAGACAGGCGCTACGAGCAGTACTTC. The encoded protein is CASSLDRRYEQYF.

The chain uses TRBV25-1 and TRBJ1-1; the match to TRBD1 covers 7 bases. V lost 0 bases, J lost 7 bases, and 5 bases stayed unmatched. Germline V gene lookup returns CDR1 MGHDK and CDR2 SYGVNS. The CDR3 runs 14 residues. The CDR3 loop reads CASSEYPGGFEAFF. The CDR3 DNA is TGTGCCAGCAGTGAATACCCAGGGGGTTTTGAAGCTTTCTTT.

This clone was seen a handful of times. V and J are TRBV24-1 and TRBJ2-5; no clear D gene. CDR3 length: 12 residues. In germline, CDR1 is KGHDR, CDR2 SFDVKD. V lost 7 bases to trimming and J lost 7 bases, with 12 bases between them. The CDR3 is CATRSDGGTQYF. DNA for the CDR3: TGTGCCACCAGGTCAGACGGCGGGACCCAGTACTTC.

The chain carries TRBV5-1 and TRBJ1-5; possibly TRBD1 for D (5 bases). This CDR3 has 14 residues. Germline V gene sequence: CDR1 SGHRS, CDR2 YFSETQ. Trimming removed 2 bases from V and 6 bases from J, with 12 bases in between. CDR3 nucleotide sequence: TGCGCCAGCAGCTTAGGCAGGGTCTTTCAGCCCCAGCATTTT. It codes for CASSLGRVFQPQHF.

This clone has just a few counts. The chain uses TRBV2 and TRBJ2-2, with 14 bases identical to TRBD2. CDR3 length: 17 amino acids. The trim removed 9 bases at V and 0 bases at J, leaving 6 bases unmatched. Germline values: CDR1 SNHLY, CDR2 FYNNEI. The CDR3 coding sequence is TGTGCCAGGGACCGGGGACTAGCGGGGGCGAACACCGGGGAGCTGTTTTTT. Translated, it gives CARDRGLAGANTGELFF.

This chain links TRBV3-1 (or the pseudogene TRBV3-2) with TRBJ2-5, with a weak D call TRBD1 (5 bases). This CDR3 spans 13 amino acids. The germline CDR1 and CDR2 sequences are LGHDT and YNNKEL (reference sequence). Trimming stripped 3 bases from V and 5 bases from J, with 10 bases between. The CDR3 region has the DNA TGTGCCAGCAGCCACGGGTACAGGGAGACCCAGTACTTC. This sequence encodes CASSHGYRETQYF.

The chain uses TRBV27 and TRBJ1-1; TRBD1 matches at 7 bases. Looked up from germline, CDR1 is MNHEY and CDR2 is SMNVEV (reference sequence). Trimming took 2 bases from V and 6 from J; bases not matched to a gene: 6. This CDR3 spans 14 amino acids. CDR3 loop: CASSLTRQGAEAFF. Written as DNA, the CDR3 is TGTGCCAGCAGTTTAACCCGGCAGGGGGCTGAAGCTTTCTTT.

The V gene is TRBV6-6, the J gene TRBJ2-1, with D possibly being TRBD2 (6 bases). V was clipped by 6 bases and J by 10 bases, with 19 bases between them. CDR3 size: 14 residues. The germline V gene encodes CDR1 MNHNY and CDR2 SVGAGI (reference sequence). CDR3 in DNA: TGTGCCAGCAGCCACGGGACTCGCGGACGGGAGCAGTTCTTC. Translating gives CASSHGTRGREQFF.

The chain joins TRBV19 to TRBJ2-7, with 7 positions matching TRBD2. V lost 8 bases to trimming and J lost 3 bases; unmatched junction nucleotides: 4. This CDR3 contains 12 residues. The V gene's germline CDR1 is LNHDA and CDR2 SQIVND (reference sequence). CDR3 sequence: CASPREDYEQYF. CDR3 nucleotide sequence: TGTGCCAGTCCCCGGGAGGACTACGAGCAGTACTTC.

This chain uses TRBV7-2 with TRBJ1-1, with D possibly matching TRBD1 (5 bases). The germline CDR1 and CDR2 sequences are SGHTA and FQGNSA. This CDR3 comprises 14 residues. V was clipped by 5 bases and J by 1 base, with 11 bases between them. The CDR3 nucleotides read TGTGCCAGCAGCCCGAGACAGAGGAACACTGAAGCTTTCTTT. This gives the protein CASSPRQRNTEAFF.

The chain has TRBV5-4 and TRBJ2-1; no reliable D call. Deletions cut 4 bases from V and 5 bases from J, with 7 bases between. The CDR3 sequence is 12 residues long. Germline assignment: CDR1 SGHNT and CDR2 YYREEE (reference sequence). CDR3 in DNA: TGTGCCAGCAGCCAGGCGCACAATGAGCAGTTCTTC. Translation gives CASSQAHNEQFF.

The chain is built from TRBV2 and TRBJ1-1; D is perhaps TRBD1 (6 bases). The CDR3 is 13 residues long. V lost 5 bases to trimming and J lost 7 bases, with 14 bases between them. Germline values: CDR1 SNHLY, CDR2 FYNNEI. CDR3 nucleotides: TGTGCCAGCAGTTACAGGGAACGAGTTGAAGCTTTCTTT. It translates to CASSYRERVEAFF.

Remarks on this clone: A much bigger clone sits one base away, suggesting this may be a read error. The V gene is TRBV11-2, the J gene TRBJ2-7; D gene ambiguous. Trimming removed 4 bases at V and 3 bases at J, with 4 bases between. This CDR3 comprises 11 residues. Germline lookup yields CDR1 SGHAT and CDR2 FQNNGV. The CDR3 loop reads CASSSNYEQYF. In DNA, the CDR3 is TGTGCCAGCAGCTCAAACTACGAGCAGTACTTC.

Only a few counts were recorded for this clone. This sequence joins TRBV28 and TRBJ1-1; D gene ambiguous. V lost 2 bases and J lost 1, with 2 bases in between. Germline assignment: CDR1 MDHEN and CDR2 SYDVKM. This CDR3 contains 12 residues. CDR3 amino acids: CASSLQNTEAFF. CDR3 DNA: TGTGCCAGCAGTTTACAGAACACTGAAGCTTTCTTT.

V gene TRBV18 combines with J gene TRBJ2-1, with TRBD1 identical over 8 bases. Trimming took 2 bases from V and 1 from J; bases not matched to a gene: 1. The CDR3 consists of 15 residues. Germline V gene lookup returns CDR1 KGHSH and CDR2 LQKENI. CDR3 in amino acids: CASSPGQGSYNEQFF. Written as DNA, the CDR3 is TGTGCCAGCTCACCAGGACAGGGTTCCTACAATGAGCAGTTCTTC.

The chain combines TRBV3-1 (or the pseudogene TRBV3-2) with TRBJ2-5; 11 nucleotides align to TRBD2. CDR3 length equals 16 residues. Trimming cost V 1 base and J 5 bases; bases outside gene matches: 6. In germline, CDR1 is LGHDT, CDR2 YNNKEL (reference sequence). CDR3 bases: TGTGCCAGCAGCCAAGTAGTAGCGGGGGGGCAGGAGACCCAGTACTTC. The encoded protein is CASSQVVAGGQETQYF.

This chain joins TRBV9 and TRBJ2-6; no clear D gene. Trimming took 2 bases from V and 4 from J, leaving 4 bases between them. The CDR3 has 13 residues. CDR1 is SGDLS, CDR2 YYNGEE, per germline. CDR3 region: CASSVAGANVLTF. The CDR3 nucleotides read TGTGCCAGCAGCGTTGCGGGGGCCAACGTCCTGACTTTC.

The rearrangement uses TRBV5-1 and TRBJ2-7; D remains ambiguous. The ends were cut back, 0 bases at V and 6 bases at J, with 16 bases in the middle. Germline-derived CDR1 and CDR2 are SGHRS and YFSETQ. The CDR3 consists of 15 residues. CDR3 coding DNA: TGCGCCAGCAGCTTGGCCGATGGCAGACTGCGCGAGCAGTACTTC. This translates into CASSLADGRLREQYF.